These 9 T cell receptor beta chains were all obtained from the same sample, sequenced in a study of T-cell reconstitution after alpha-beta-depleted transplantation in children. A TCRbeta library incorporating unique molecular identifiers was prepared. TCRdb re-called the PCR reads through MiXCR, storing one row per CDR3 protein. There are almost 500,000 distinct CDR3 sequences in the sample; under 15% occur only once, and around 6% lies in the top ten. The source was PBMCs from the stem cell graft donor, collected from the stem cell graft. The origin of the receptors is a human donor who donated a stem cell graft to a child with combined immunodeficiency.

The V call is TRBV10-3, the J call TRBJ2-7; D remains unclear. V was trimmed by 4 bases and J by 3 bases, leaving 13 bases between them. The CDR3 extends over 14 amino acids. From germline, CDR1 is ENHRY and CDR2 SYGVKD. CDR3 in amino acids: CAISGGVSYYEQYF. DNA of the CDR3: TGTGCCATCAGTGGTGGAGTATCCTACTACGAGCAGTACTTC.

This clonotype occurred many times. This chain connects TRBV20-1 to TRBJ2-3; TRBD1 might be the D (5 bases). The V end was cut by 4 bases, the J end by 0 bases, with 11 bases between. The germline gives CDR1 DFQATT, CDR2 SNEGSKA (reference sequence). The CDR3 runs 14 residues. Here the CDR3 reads CSATQGGSTDTQYF. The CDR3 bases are TGCAGTGCTACTCAGGGTGGGAGCACAGATACGCAGTATTTT.

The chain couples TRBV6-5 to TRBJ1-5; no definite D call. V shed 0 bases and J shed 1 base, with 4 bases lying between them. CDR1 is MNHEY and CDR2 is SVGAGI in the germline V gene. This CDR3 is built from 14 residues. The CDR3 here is CASSYSKSNQPQHF. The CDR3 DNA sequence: TGTGCCAGCAGTTACTCGAAAAGCAATCAGCCCCAGCATTTT.

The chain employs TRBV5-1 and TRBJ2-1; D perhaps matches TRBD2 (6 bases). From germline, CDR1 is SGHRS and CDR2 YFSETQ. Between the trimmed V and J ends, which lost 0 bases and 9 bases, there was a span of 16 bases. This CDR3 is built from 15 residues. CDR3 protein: CASSLAVGRHREQFF. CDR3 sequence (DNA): TGCGCCAGCAGCTTGGCCGTGGGGAGGCATCGTGAGCAGTTCTTC. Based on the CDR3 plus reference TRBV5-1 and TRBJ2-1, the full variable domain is KAGVTQTPRYLIKTRGQQVTLSCSPISGHRSVSWYQQTPGQGLQFLFEYFSETQRNKGNFPGRFSGRQFSNSRSEMNVSTLELGDSALYLCASSLAVGRHREQFFGPGTRLTVL.

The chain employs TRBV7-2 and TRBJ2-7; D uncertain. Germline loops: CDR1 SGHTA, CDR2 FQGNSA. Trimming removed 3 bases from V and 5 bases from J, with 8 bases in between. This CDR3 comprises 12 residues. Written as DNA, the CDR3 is TGTGCCAGCAGCTTGGTTACTAACGAGCAGTACTTC. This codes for CASSLVTNEQYF.

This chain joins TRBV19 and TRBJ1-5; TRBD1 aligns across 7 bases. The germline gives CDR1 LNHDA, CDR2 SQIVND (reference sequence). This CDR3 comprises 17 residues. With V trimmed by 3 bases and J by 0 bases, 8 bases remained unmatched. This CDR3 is CASSIPFGQVSNQPQHF. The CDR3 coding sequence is TGTGCCAGTAGTATCCCATTCGGACAGGTTAGCAATCAGCCCCAGCATTTT.

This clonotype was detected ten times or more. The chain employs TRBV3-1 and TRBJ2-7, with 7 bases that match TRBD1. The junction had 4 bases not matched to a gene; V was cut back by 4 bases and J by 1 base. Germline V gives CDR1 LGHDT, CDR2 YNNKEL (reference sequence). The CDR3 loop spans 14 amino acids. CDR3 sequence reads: CASSPRQGSYEQYF. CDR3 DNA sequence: TGTGCCAGCAGCCCCAGACAGGGATCCTACGAGCAGTACTTC.

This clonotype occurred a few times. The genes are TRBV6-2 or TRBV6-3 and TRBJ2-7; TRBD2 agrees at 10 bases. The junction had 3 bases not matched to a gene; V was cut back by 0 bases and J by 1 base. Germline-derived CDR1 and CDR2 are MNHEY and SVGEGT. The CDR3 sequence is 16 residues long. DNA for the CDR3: TGTGCCAGCAGTTACTCGACTAGCGGGTGGTCCTACGAGCAGTACTTC. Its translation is CASSYSTSGWSYEQYF.

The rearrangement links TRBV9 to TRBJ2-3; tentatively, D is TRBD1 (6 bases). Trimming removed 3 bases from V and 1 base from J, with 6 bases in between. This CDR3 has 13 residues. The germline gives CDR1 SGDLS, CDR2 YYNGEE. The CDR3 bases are TGTGCCAGCAGCGCAGGGGGCACAGATACGCAGTATTTT. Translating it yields CASSAGGTDTQYF.